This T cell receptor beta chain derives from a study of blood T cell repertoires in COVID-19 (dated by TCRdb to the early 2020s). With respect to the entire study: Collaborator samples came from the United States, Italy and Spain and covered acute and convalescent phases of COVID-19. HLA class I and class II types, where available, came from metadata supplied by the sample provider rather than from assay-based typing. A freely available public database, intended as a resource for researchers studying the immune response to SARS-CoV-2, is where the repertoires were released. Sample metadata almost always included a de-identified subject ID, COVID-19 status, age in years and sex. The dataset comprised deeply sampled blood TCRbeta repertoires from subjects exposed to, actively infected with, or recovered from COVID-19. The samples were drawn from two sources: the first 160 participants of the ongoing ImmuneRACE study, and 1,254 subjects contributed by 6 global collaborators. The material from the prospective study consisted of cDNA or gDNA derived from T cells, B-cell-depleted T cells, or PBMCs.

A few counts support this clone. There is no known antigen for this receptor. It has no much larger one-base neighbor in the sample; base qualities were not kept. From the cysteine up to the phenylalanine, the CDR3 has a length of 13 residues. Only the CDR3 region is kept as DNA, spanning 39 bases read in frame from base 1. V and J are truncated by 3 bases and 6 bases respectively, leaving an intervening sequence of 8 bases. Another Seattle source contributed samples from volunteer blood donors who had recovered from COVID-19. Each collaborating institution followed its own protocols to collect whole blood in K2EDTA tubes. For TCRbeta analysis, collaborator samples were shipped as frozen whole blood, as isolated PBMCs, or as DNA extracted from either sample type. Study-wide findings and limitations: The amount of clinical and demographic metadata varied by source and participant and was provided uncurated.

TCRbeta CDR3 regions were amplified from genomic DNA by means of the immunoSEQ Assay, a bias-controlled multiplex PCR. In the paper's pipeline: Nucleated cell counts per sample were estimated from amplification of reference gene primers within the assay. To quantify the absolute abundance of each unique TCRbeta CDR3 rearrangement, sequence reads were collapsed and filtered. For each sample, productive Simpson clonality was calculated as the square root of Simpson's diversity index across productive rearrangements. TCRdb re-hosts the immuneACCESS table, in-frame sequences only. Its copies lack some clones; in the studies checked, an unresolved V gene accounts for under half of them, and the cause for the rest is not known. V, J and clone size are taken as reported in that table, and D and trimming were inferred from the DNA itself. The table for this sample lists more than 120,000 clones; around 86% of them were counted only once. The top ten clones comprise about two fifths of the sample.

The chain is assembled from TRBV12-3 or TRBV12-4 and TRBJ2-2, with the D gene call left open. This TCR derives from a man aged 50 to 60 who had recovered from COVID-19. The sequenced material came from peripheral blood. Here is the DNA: TGTGCCAGCAGTTTCTTCTTCGCCGGGGAGCTGTTTTTT. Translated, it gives CASSFFFAGELFF.